This passage covers 19 T cell receptor beta chains from one sample sequenced in a study of cytomegalovirus exposure and HLA in healthy donors. 60 Vbeta and 13 Jbeta primers were used in PCR. Data came from immunoSEQ multiplex PCR; TCRdb stores just in-frame clones and leaves some out. The table has over 150,000 clones, 68% seen once. Sequencing was done on a sample of PBMCs. All receptors come from a man aged 50 to 60 in good health and CMV-seronegative.

This clone was recorded once. The chain recombines TRBV5-1 with TRBJ2-3, with a possible D match to TRBD2 (6 bases). Per the germline V gene, CDR1 is SGHRS and CDR2 is YFSETQ. This CDR3 is 15 amino acids long. Trimming removed 3 bases at V and 2 bases at J, with 13 bases between. This CDR3 is CASSSGTQVTDTQYF. The CDR3 DNA reads TGCGCCAGCAGCTCCGGGACTCAAGTCACAGATACGCAGTATTTT.

V gene TRBV6-5 combines with J gene TRBJ2-3; tentatively, D is TRBD2 (5 bases). Trimming stripped 0 bases from V and 3 bases from J, with 13 bases between. The length of the CDR3 is 16 residues. CDR1 MNHEY and CDR2 SVGAGI come from the germline V gene. CDR3 nucleotide sequence: TGTGCCAGCAGTTACTCGATAGGGAGTGGAACAGATACGCAGTATTTT. Amino acids: CASSYSIGSGTDTQYF.

The V gene is TRBV10-1, the J gene TRBJ2-3, with 7 bases aligning to TRBD2. The CDR3 runs to 15 residues. Germline CDR1 is WNHNN and CDR2 is SYGVQD (reference sequence). V lost 3 bases, J lost 0 bases, and 3 bases stayed unmatched. The CDR3 coding sequence is TGCGCCAGCAGTGAAAGCGGGACTAGCACAGATACGCAGTATTTT. The encoded protein is CASSESGTSTDTQYF.

This chain joins TRBV7-2 and TRBJ2-6; D might be TRBD2 (5 bases). The germline V gene encodes CDR1 SGHTA and CDR2 FQGNSA. V was clipped by 2 bases and J by 0 bases, with 17 bases between them. There are 19 residues in the CDR3. This CDR3 reads CASSLRGLGRGSGANVLTF. CDR3 sequence (DNA): TGTGCCAGCAGCTTACGCGGACTCGGAAGAGGCTCTGGGGCCAACGTCCTGACTTTC.

The rearrangement links TRBV27 to TRBJ2-7, with TRBD1 matching 10 bases. This CDR3 comprises 15 residues. After removal of 3 bases from V and 3 bases from J, the junction contained 5 bases not matched to a gene. CDR1 and CDR2 from the germline V gene are MNHEY and SMNVEV (reference sequence). The CDR3 bases are TGTGCCAGCAGTTTTTCCGGGACAGGGGTCTACGAGCAGTACTTC. Translating it yields CASSFSGTGVYEQYF.

The chain carries TRBV5-1 and TRBJ2-7; TRBD1 might be the D (6 bases). The CDR3 covers 14 residues. Germline values: CDR1 SGHRS, CDR2 YFSETQ. Trimming removed 5 bases at V and 5 bases at J, with 17 bases between. The DNA of the CDR3 is TGCGCCAGCAGTATGGGACAAGGGGAAAACGAGCAGTACTTC. This sequence encodes CASSMGQGENEQYF. Combining the CDR3 with reference TRBV5-1 and TRBJ2-7 gives the whole variable domain KAGVTQTPRYLIKTRGQQVTLSCSPISGHRSVSWYQQTPGQGLQFLFEYFSETQRNKGNFPGRFSGRQFSNSRSEMNVSTLELGDSALYLCASSMGQGENEQYFGPGTRLTVT.

This clone was found once. V usage is TRBV10-3 and J usage is TRBJ1-1; 7 positions match TRBD1. The trim removed 0 bases at V and 3 bases at J, leaving 13 bases unmatched. In germline, CDR1 is ENHRY, CDR2 SYGVKD. The CDR3 is 18 amino acids. Here the CDR3 DNA reads TGTGCCATCAGTGAGTCGGAGGGGGCGCGAACGTCGGACACTGAAGCTTTCTTT. It yields the protein CAISESEGARTSDTEAFF.

The chain employs TRBV5-6 and TRBJ2-2, with 8 bases lining up with TRBD1. V lost 4 bases, J lost 1 base, and 3 bases stayed unmatched. Germline lookup yields CDR1 SGHDT and CDR2 YYEEEE. The CDR3 is made up of 15 amino acids. The DNA of the CDR3 is TGTGCCAGCAGCCCAGACAGGGGGAACACCGGGGAGCTGTTTTTT. Translation gives CASSPDRGNTGELFF.

This clone came up a few times. CDR3 DNA: TGTGCCAGCAGCGTTCTAGGGAACACCGGGGAGCTGTTTTTT. Encoded protein: CASSVLGNTGELFF. The chain joins TRBV9 to TRBJ2-2; D gene uncertain. This CDR3 is 14 amino acids long. V lost 2 bases and J 1 base, leaving 6 bases between the germline ends. In germline, CDR1 is SGDLS, CDR2 YYNGEE.

This clone came up a few times. The CDR3 reads CASSSWSVKDQETQYF. The CDR3 DNA sequence: TGTGCCAGCAGCTCGTGGAGCGTAAAAGATCAAGAGACCCAGTACTTC. V usage is TRBV5-4 and J usage is TRBJ2-5, with D unresolved. Germline values: CDR1 SGHNT, CDR2 YYREEE (reference sequence). The germline V and J ends were trimmed by 3 bases and 2 bases, with 17 bases remaining between them. This CDR3 contains 16 residues.

CDR3 nucleotide sequence: TGTGCCAGCAGCTGGGACAGGAAAAGCACAGATACGCAGTATTTT. Its protein product is CASSWDRKSTDTQYF. V gene TRBV6-1 combines with J gene TRBJ2-3; TRBD1 agrees at 8 bases. CDR3 length: 15 amino acids. Germline lookup yields CDR1 MNHNS and CDR2 SASEGT. Trimming cost V 6 bases and J 0 bases; bases outside gene matches: 5.

V and J are TRBV7-2 and TRBJ2-1; TRBD2 agrees at 8 bases. CDR1 is SGHTA and CDR2 is FQGNSA in the germline V gene. The CDR3 is made up of 18 amino acids. V lost 5 bases, J lost 2 bases, and 14 bases stayed unmatched. The CDR3 spells CASSLGASGRPTYNEQFF. CDR3 DNA sequence: TGTGCCAGCAGCCTGGGGGCTAGCGGGCGGCCTACCTACAATGAGCAGTTCTTC.

J is TRBJ1-1 and V is TRBV7-8; 7 bases agree with TRBD1. Germline trimming cut 2 bases from V and 5 bases from J; bases unmatched to any gene: 8. This CDR3 is 15 amino acids long. Germline CDR1 SGHVS, CDR2 FQNEAQ. The CDR3 sequence: CASSLQGGSVTEAFF. CDR3 nucleotides: TGTGCCAGCAGCTTACAGGGGGGATCGGTTACTGAAGCTTTCTTT.

V is TRBV5-5 and J is TRBJ2-1; 8 nucleotides agree with TRBD2. CDR1 is SGHKS and CDR2 is YYEKEE in the germline V gene (reference sequence). After removal of 0 bases from V and 4 bases from J, the junction contained 3 bases not matched to a gene. The CDR3 runs to 15 residues. The CDR3 DNA sequence: TGTGCCAGCAGCTTGGAGCGGGGGTCATACAATGAGCAGTTCTTC. The encoded protein is CASSLERGSYNEQFF.

The chain carries TRBV5-1 and TRBJ2-7; TRBD1 agrees at 12 bases. V lost 3 bases to trimming and J lost 3 bases; unmatched junction nucleotides: 4. Germline CDR1 reads SGHRS; CDR2 reads YFSETQ. The CDR3 loop spans 15 amino acids. This chain's CDR3 is CASSSGTGGIYEQYF. CDR3 nucleotides: TGCGCCAGCAGCTCTGGGACAGGGGGCATCTACGAGCAGTACTTC. The full variable domain, in which reference TRBV5-1 and TRBJ2-7 provide the parts outside the CDR3, is KAGVTQTPRYLIKTRGQQVTLSCSPISGHRSVSWYQQTPGQGLQFLFEYFSETQRNKGNFPGRFSGRQFSNSRSEMNVSTLELGDSALYLCASSSGTGGIYEQYFGPGTRLTVT.

V is TRBV6-5 and J is TRBJ2-1, with D maybe TRBD1 (6 bases). The V end was cut by 8 bases, the J end by 6 bases, with 14 bases between. This CDR3 is 13 amino acids long. Germline V gene sequence: CDR1 MNHEY, CDR2 SVGAGI. DNA of the CDR3: TGTGCCAGCTATCGGACAGCTGGCAATGAGCAGTTCTTC. Residues: CASYRTAGNEQFF.

The chain combines TRBV28 with TRBJ1-5, with TRBD1 identical over 10 bases. Germline-derived CDR1 and CDR2 are MDHEN and SYDVKM. The CDR3 length is 12 residues. Written as DNA, the CDR3 is TGTCGGACAGGGGGGTTGGATCAGCCCCAGCATTTT. It encodes CRTGGLDQPQHF.

The chain couples TRBV7-9 to TRBJ1-1, with 7 positions matching TRBD1. Losses at the gene ends were 5 bases for V and 6 bases for J; bases not matched to a gene: 3. From germline, CDR1 is SEHNR and CDR2 FQNEAQ (reference sequence). This CDR3 has 12 residues. In nucleotides, the CDR3 is TGTGCCAGCAGCGTGACAGGGCCTGAAGCTTTCTTT. This codes for CASSVTGPEAFF.

This clone appeared a few times. The chain joins TRBV5-1 to TRBJ1-3; D is unclear. Trimming cost V 4 bases and J 0 bases, with 14 bases left between them. The CDR3 loop spans 16 amino acids. Per germline, CDR1 SGHRS and CDR2 YFSETQ. The CDR3 sequence is CASSRREDFSGNTIYF. CDR3 nucleotides: TGCGCCAGCAGCAGGAGGGAGGATTTCTCTGGAAACACCATATATTTT.